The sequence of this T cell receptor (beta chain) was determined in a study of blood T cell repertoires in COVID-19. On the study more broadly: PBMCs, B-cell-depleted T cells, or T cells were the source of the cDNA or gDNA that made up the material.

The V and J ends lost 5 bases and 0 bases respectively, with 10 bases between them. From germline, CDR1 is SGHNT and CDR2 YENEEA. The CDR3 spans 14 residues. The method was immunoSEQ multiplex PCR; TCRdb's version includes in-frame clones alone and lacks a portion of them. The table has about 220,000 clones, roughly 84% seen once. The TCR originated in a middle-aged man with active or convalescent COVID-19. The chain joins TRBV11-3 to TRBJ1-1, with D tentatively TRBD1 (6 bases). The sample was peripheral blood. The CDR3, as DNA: TGTGCCAGCAGCATTCAGGGGATGAACACTGAAGCTTTCTTT. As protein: CASSIQGMNTEAFF.